This TCR beta chain stems from a study of blood T cell repertoires in COVID-19. Study-level background: The United States, Italy and Spain provided the acute and convalescent COVID-19 samples. T cells, B-cell-depleted T cells, or PBMCs provided the cDNA or gDNA that served as material.

Germline CDR1 is WNHNN and CDR2 is SYGVQD (reference sequence). V lost 3 bases, J lost 3 bases, and 7 bases stayed unmatched. This CDR3 is built from 16 residues. TCRdb's copy holds only in-frame clones and misses some; the assay was immunoSEQ multiplex PCR. The table includes roughly 91,000 clones, roughly four fifths detected once. This clone has more than one count but fewer than ten. The chain uses TRBV10-1 and TRBJ2-7; 11 bases line up with TRBD2. The sequenced sample was peripheral blood. The clonotype was recovered from a woman of 80 years or more with acute or convalescent COVID-19. CDR3 amino acids: CASSDSTSGGLYEQYF. The CDR3 coding sequence is TGCGCCAGCAGTGACTCTACTAGCGGGGGCCTCTACGAGCAGTACTTC.